This T cell receptor (beta chain) comes out of a study of regulatory T cells in long-lasting Graves disease. Study-wide context: Patients with new Graves' disease had used antithyroid drugs below 3 months. Findings of the study overall: Compared with new cases, persistent Graves' patients showed reduced TCR diversity. It was in persistent disease that TRBV28, TRBJ1-2 and TRBJ2-5 were favored.

Sequencing libraries for TCR beta were prepared with iRepertoire HTBI primers and Arm-PCR of CDR3 regions. MiXCR, run by TCRdb on the multiplex PCR reads, gives a single entry per CDR3 protein. Counted here are 200,000 to 300,000 distinct CDR3 sequences, around 21% occurring once; the ten biggest clones make up 14%. The CDR3 covers 13 residues. V shed 6 bases, J shed 4 bases, and the junction held 4 bases outside the gene matches. Germline values: CDR1 MDHEN, CDR2 SYDVKM. This clonotype turned up a few times. Its antigen is currently unknown. Stated time point: newly diagnosed GD, antithyroid drugs for less than 3 months. From RNA extracted from PBMCs, the TCR library was made.

The source was peripheral blood mononuclear cells (PBMCs), collected at new diagnosis, from a patient treated with antithyroid drugs. V gene TRBV28 combines with J gene TRBJ1-2; 8 nucleotides match TRBD1. The clonotype was recovered from a female donor with Graves disease. The CDR3 sequence is CASRTGTGYGYTF. Here the CDR3 DNA reads TGTGCCAGCAGAACCGGGACAGGCTATGGCTACACCTTC.